This T cell receptor beta chain stems from a study of Tregs in tolerant kidney transplant recipients. Germline CDR1 and CDR2: MNHNS and SASEGT. The CDR3 runs to 15 residues. V was pared by 8 bases and J by 0 bases, with 5 bases of the junction left unmatched. Profiled with immunoSEQ multiplex PCR; TCRdb holds only in-frame clones, not every one. The profile shows around 1,800 clones, roughly 70% of them singletons. This clone appeared a few times. Its specificity is not known. This TCR came from a human donor in good health. The chain couples TRBV6-1 to TRBJ2-3, with TRBD2 identical over 10 bases. The source material was CD8+ T cells from blood cultured with allogeneic cells. The CDR3 region has the DNA TGTGCCAGCCCTATGACTAGCGGGAGCACAGATACGCAGTATTTT. Translation: CASPMTSGSTDTQYF.